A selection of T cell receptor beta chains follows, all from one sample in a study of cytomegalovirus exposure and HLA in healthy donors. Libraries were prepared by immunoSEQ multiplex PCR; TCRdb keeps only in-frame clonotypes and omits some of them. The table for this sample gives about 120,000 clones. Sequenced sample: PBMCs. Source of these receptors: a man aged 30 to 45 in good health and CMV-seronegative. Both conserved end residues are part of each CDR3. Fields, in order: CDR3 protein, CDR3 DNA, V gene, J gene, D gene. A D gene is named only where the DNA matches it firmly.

cdr3_aa: CASSLAGGVRETQYF
cdr3_nt: TGCGCCAGCAGCTTGGCAGGCGGGGTGAGGGAGACCCAGTACTTC
v_call: TRBV5-1
j_call: TRBJ2-5
d_call: .

cdr3_aa: CASSAGTGKVWGYTF
cdr3_nt: TGTGCCAGCAGCGCGGGGACAGGAAAGGTCTGGGGCTACACCTTC
v_call: TRBV5-6
j_call: TRBJ1-2
d_call: TRBD1

cdr3_aa: CASSIVVASGGVTDTQYF
cdr3_nt: TGTGCCAGTAGTATAGTAGTGGCTAGCGGGGGGGTCACAGATACGCAGTATTTT
v_call: TRBV19
j_call: TRBJ2-3
d_call: TRBD2

cdr3_aa: CASSIGQPRGYGYTF
cdr3_nt: TGTGCCAGCAGCATTGGACAGCCCCGCGGCTATGGCTACACCTTC
v_call: TRBV7-9
j_call: TRBJ1-2
d_call: .

cdr3_aa: CASSLNRGGGYTF
cdr3_nt: TGTGCCAGCAGCTTAAACAGGGGCGGAGGCTACACCTTC
v_call: TRBV7-2
j_call: TRBJ1-2
d_call: TRBD1

cdr3_aa: CASAMGGSVVSPTQYF
cdr3_nt: TGTGCTAGTGCCATGGGGGGGTCCGTTGTATCCCCGACCCAGTACTTC
v_call: TRBV12-5
j_call: TRBJ2-5
d_call: TRBD2

cdr3_aa: CASSLGQGAEKLFF
cdr3_nt: TGTGCCAGCAGCTTGGGACAGGGGGCTGAAAAACTGTTTTTT
v_call: TRBV7-2
j_call: TRBJ1-4
d_call: TRBD1

cdr3_aa: CASSPGQGRFGYTF
cdr3_nt: TGTGCCAGCAGCCCCGGACAGGGAAGGTTTGGCTACACCTTC
v_call: TRBV7-8
j_call: TRBJ1-2
d_call: TRBD1

cdr3_aa: CASSSKGQGGTEAFF
cdr3_nt: TGCGCCAGCAGCTCCAAAGGACAGGGAGGTACTGAAGCTTTCTTT
v_call: TRBV5-1
j_call: TRBJ1-1
d_call: TRBD1

cdr3_aa: CASSAPGLAAYGSYNEQFF
cdr3_nt: TGTGCCAGCAGCGCTCCGGGACTAGCGGCCTATGGGTCCTACAATGAGCAGTTCTTC
v_call: TRBV9
j_call: TRBJ2-1
d_call: TRBD2

cdr3_aa: CASSEWVTGGRTEAFF
cdr3_nt: TGTGCCAGCAGTGAATGGGTGACAGGGGGCCGCACTGAAGCTTTCTTT
v_call: TRBV25-1
j_call: TRBJ1-1
d_call: TRBD1

cdr3_aa: CASSQDRRLAGAGETQYF
cdr3_nt: TGTGCCAGCAGCCAAGATCGCCGGCTAGCGGGGGCGGGGGAGACCCAGTACTTC
v_call: TRBV4-2
j_call: TRBJ2-5
d_call: TRBD2

cdr3_aa: CASSSGAYEQYF
cdr3_nt: TGTGCCAGCAGTTCAGGGGCCTACGAGCAGTACTTC
v_call: TRBV6-5
j_call: TRBJ2-7
d_call: .

cdr3_aa: CASSLGGVTDTQYF
cdr3_nt: TGTGCCAGCAGTTTGGGCGGGGTAACAGATACGCAGTATTTT
v_call: TRBV27
j_call: TRBJ2-3
d_call: .

cdr3_aa: CASSPPSTDTQYF
cdr3_nt: TGTGCCAGCTCACCCCCCTCCACAGATACGCAGTATTTT
v_call: TRBV18
j_call: TRBJ2-3
d_call: .

cdr3_aa: CASSRSVGDDTEAFF
cdr3_nt: TGCGCCAGCAGCCGTTCCGTAGGGGATGACACTGAAGCTTTCTTT
v_call: TRBV4-1
j_call: TRBJ1-1
d_call: .

cdr3_aa: CATLTGSSGANVLTF
cdr3_nt: TGTGCCACCCTGACAGGGAGCTCTGGGGCCAACGTCCTGACTTTC
v_call: TRBV28
j_call: TRBJ2-6
d_call: TRBD1

cdr3_aa: CASRTGGDSRNTIYF
cdr3_nt: TGTGCCAGTAGGACAGGGGGCGACTCGAGAAACACCATATATTTT
v_call: TRBV19
j_call: TRBJ1-3
d_call: TRBD1

cdr3_aa: CASSLDQRGGDEQFF
cdr3_nt: TGTGCCAGCAGCTTAGATCAGAGGGGAGGGGATGAGCAGTTCTTC
v_call: TRBV11-2
j_call: TRBJ2-1
d_call: TRBD2

cdr3_aa: CASSYGSTDFNEKLFF
cdr3_nt: TGTGCCAGCAGTTATGGGTCGACAGACTTTAATGAAAAACTGTTTTTT
v_call: TRBV6-6
j_call: TRBJ1-4
d_call: .

cdr3_aa: CASSLGIYGRRGDGYTF
cdr3_nt: TGCGCCAGCAGCTTGGGCATTTACGGCAGGCGGGGGGATGGCTACACCTTC
v_call: TRBV5-1
j_call: TRBJ1-2
d_call: .

cdr3_aa: CASSSSAANTGELFF
cdr3_nt: TGTGCCAGCAGCTCCTCTGCGGCGAACACCGGGGAGCTGTTTTTT
v_call: TRBV7-3
j_call: TRBJ2-2
d_call: .

cdr3_aa: CAISESNGVGEKLFF
cdr3_nt: TGTGCCATCAGTGAGTCGAACGGGGTGGGAGAAAAACTGTTTTTT
v_call: TRBV10-3
j_call: TRBJ1-4
d_call: .

cdr3_aa: CAWTRPGAGELFF
cdr3_nt: TGTGCCTGGACCAGACCTGGGGCGGGGGAGCTGTTTTTT
v_call: TRBV30
j_call: TRBJ2-2
d_call: .

cdr3_aa: CASIRQDKGYSPLHF
cdr3_nt: TGCGCCAGCATACGACAGGACAAGGGCTATTCACCCCTCCACTTT
v_call: TRBV10-2
j_call: TRBJ1-6
d_call: .

cdr3_aa: CASSSDRGTYNEQFF
cdr3_nt: TGTGCCAGCAGCTCGGACAGGGGGACCTACAATGAGCAGTTCTTC
v_call: TRBV7-7
j_call: TRBJ2-1
d_call: TRBD1

cdr3_aa: CASGFGGERPQHF
cdr3_nt: TGTGCTAGTGGTTTTGGGGGGGAGAGGCCCCAGCATTTT
v_call: TRBV12-5
j_call: TRBJ1-5
d_call: .

cdr3_aa: CATSRSGSEDTQYF
cdr3_nt: TGTGCCACCAGCAGGTCGGGGTCTGAAGATACGCAGTATTTT
v_call: TRBV15
j_call: TRBJ2-3
d_call: .

cdr3_aa: CASSLSLAGSYNEQFF
cdr3_nt: TGTGCCAGCAGCTTATCACTAGCGGGTTCCTACAATGAGCAGTTCTTC
v_call: TRBV7-8
j_call: TRBJ2-1
d_call: TRBD2

cdr3_aa: CARSTIGTGRAGELFF
cdr3_nt: TGTGCCAGAAGCACCATCGGGACAGGGAGGGCCGGGGAGCTGTTTTTT
v_call: TRBV5-3
j_call: TRBJ2-2
d_call: TRBD1

cdr3_aa: CASSPGGATYEQYF
cdr3_nt: TGTGCCAGCAGTCCAGGGGGTGCCACCTACGAGCAGTACTTC
v_call: TRBV5-6
j_call: TRBJ2-7
d_call: TRBD1

cdr3_aa: CASSQSDRGDEQYF
cdr3_nt: TGCGCCAGCAGTCAATCTGACAGGGGTGACGAGCAGTACTTC
v_call: TRBV23-1
j_call: TRBJ2-7
d_call: TRBD1

cdr3_aa: CASSIARQGDTDTQYF
cdr3_nt: TGTGCCAGTAGTATAGCCAGACAGGGGGATACAGATACGCAGTATTTT
v_call: TRBV19
j_call: TRBJ2-3
d_call: TRBD1

cdr3_aa: CASSFGGDDQPQHF
cdr3_nt: TGTGCCAGCAGCTTCGGGGGGGACGATCAGCCCCAGCATTTT
v_call: TRBV7-8
j_call: TRBJ1-5
d_call: .

cdr3_aa: CATRGDSNQPQHF
cdr3_nt: TGTGCTACACGGGGGGATAGCAATCAGCCCCAGCATTTT
v_call: TRBV18
j_call: TRBJ1-5
d_call: .

cdr3_aa: CASSPLEVSGGYTEAFF
cdr3_nt: TGTGCCAGCAGTCCTCTAGAGGTCTCAGGGGGGTACACTGAAGCTTTCTTT
v_call: TRBV28
j_call: TRBJ1-1
d_call: TRBD1

cdr3_aa: CASSPDRDSYGYTF
cdr3_nt: TGTGCCAGCTCACCGGACCGGGACAGCTATGGCTACACCTTC
v_call: TRBV18
j_call: TRBJ1-2
d_call: TRBD1

cdr3_aa: CASSHIGGLYEQYF
cdr3_nt: TGCGCCAGCAGCCACATCGGGGGGCTATACGAGCAGTACTTC
v_call: TRBV4-1
j_call: TRBJ2-7
d_call: .

cdr3_aa: CAISESRTGGNEKLFF
cdr3_nt: TGTGCCATCAGTGAGTCGCGGACAGGGGGGAATGAAAAACTGTTTTTT
v_call: TRBV10-3
j_call: TRBJ1-4
d_call: TRBD1

cdr3_aa: CAWSSDSNQPQHF
cdr3_nt: TGTGCCTGGAGCAGTGATAGCAATCAGCCCCAGCATTTT
v_call: TRBV30
j_call: TRBJ1-5
d_call: .

cdr3_aa: CASSQVVASGPSYEQYF
cdr3_nt: TGTGCCAGCAGTCAAGTCGTAGCTAGCGGGCCCTCCTACGAGCAGTACTTC
v_call: TRBV6-1
j_call: TRBJ2-7
d_call: TRBD2

cdr3_aa: CAWGAGQGFNEKLFF
cdr3_nt: TGTGCCTGGGGGGCGGGACAGGGCTTTAATGAAAAACTGTTTTTT
v_call: TRBV30
j_call: TRBJ1-4
d_call: TRBD1

cdr3_aa: CASSPTYLPGNTIYF
cdr3_nt: TGTGCCAGCAGTCCAACTTACCTCCCTGGAAACACCATATATTTT
v_call: TRBV28
j_call: TRBJ1-3
d_call: .

cdr3_aa: CASRDRGEKLFF
cdr3_nt: TGTGCCAGCAGGGACAGGGGGGAGAAGCTGTTTTTT
v_call: TRBV2
j_call: TRBJ1-4
d_call: TRBD1

cdr3_aa: CASSARQGLNTEAFF
cdr3_nt: TGCGCCAGCAGCGCTAGACAGGGGCTGAACACTGAAGCTTTCTTT
v_call: TRBV5-1
j_call: TRBJ1-1
d_call: TRBD1

cdr3_aa: CASRDRGETQYF
cdr3_nt: TGTGCCAGCCGGGACAGGGGCGAGACCCAGTACTTC
v_call: TRBV6-1
j_call: TRBJ2-5
d_call: TRBD1

cdr3_aa: CASSRDSPNTGELFF
cdr3_nt: TGTGCCAGTAGTAGGGACAGCCCGAACACCGGGGAGCTGTTTTTT
v_call: TRBV19
j_call: TRBJ2-2
d_call: TRBD1

cdr3_aa: CASSTPRDSYEQYF
cdr3_nt: TGTGCCAGTAGTACACCCAGAGACAGCTACGAGCAGTACTTC
v_call: TRBV19
j_call: TRBJ2-7
d_call: .

cdr3_aa: CASSLQGDGQPQHF
cdr3_nt: TGTGCCAGCAGCTTGCAGGGGGATGGGCAGCCCCAGCATTTT
v_call: TRBV5-4
j_call: TRBJ1-5
d_call: TRBD1

cdr3_aa: CASSSGRLSGTEAFF
cdr3_nt: TGTGCCAGCAGCTCAGGGAGGCTCTCGGGCACTGAAGCTTTCTTT
v_call: TRBV7-2
j_call: TRBJ1-1
d_call: .

cdr3_aa: CASRPRGNEQFF
cdr3_nt: TGTGCCAGCAGACCTAGGGGAAATGAGCAGTTCTTC
v_call: TRBV6-1
j_call: TRBJ2-1
d_call: .

cdr3_aa: CASSITGDPTDTQYF
cdr3_nt: TGTGCCAGCAGCATAACAGGAGACCCCACAGATACGCAGTATTTT
v_call: TRBV5-8
j_call: TRBJ2-3
d_call: .

cdr3_aa: CASSLARETQYF
cdr3_nt: TGTGCCAGCAGCTTAGCGCGGGAGACCCAGTACTTC
v_call: TRBV7-2
j_call: TRBJ2-5
d_call: .

cdr3_aa: CASSVASSNTGELFF
cdr3_nt: TGTGCCAGCAGTGTCGCTAGCTCGAACACCGGGGAGCTGTTTTTT
v_call: TRBV6-4
j_call: TRBJ2-2
d_call: .

cdr3_aa: CASSLGAVPHYGYTF
cdr3_nt: TGTGCCAGCAGCTTAGGGGCAGTCCCCCACTATGGCTACACCTTC
v_call: TRBV7-9
j_call: TRBJ1-2
d_call: .

cdr3_aa: CASSSRGAGTDTQYF
cdr3_nt: TGTGCCAGCAGCTCCCGGGGGGCTGGCACAGATACGCAGTATTTT
v_call: TRBV9
j_call: TRBJ2-3
d_call: .

cdr3_aa: CASSRSVPVAEAFF
cdr3_nt: TGTGCCAGCAGTCGCTCGGTCCCGGTGGCTGAAGCTTTCTTT
v_call: TRBV6-5
j_call: TRBJ1-1
d_call: .